One and the same sample provided the 15 T cell receptor beta chains below, sequenced in a study of vaccination and CD4 T cells after COVID-19. Cultured CD4+ T cell DNA underwent sequencing with the Oncomine TCR Beta short-read assay. TCRdb redid the calling of the PCR reads with MiXCR, one entry per CDR3 protein. This sample carries 3,500 to 5,000 distinct CDR3 sequences, more than 65% of them seen once, and the ten largest clones take around 25%. Noted treatment: roughly 11-day PBMC culture with coronavirus spike peptide pools or control peptides (ViraFEST assay). These receptors have no identified antigens. Sample: CD4+ T cells from blood, cultured in vitro. The receptors come from a human donor who had recovered from COVID-19.

The chain has TRBV25-1 and TRBJ1-1; 8 bases are a match to TRBD1. Germline V gene lookup returns CDR1 MGHDK and CDR2 SYGVNS. The CDR3 length is 15 residues. V gave up 4 bases and J gave up 2 bases; unmatched junction bases: 6. CDR3 bases: TGTGCCAGCAGTGCTCTTGGACAGGGAAACACTGAAGCTTTCTTT. This sequence encodes CASSALGQGNTEAFF.

This clonotype was counted between two and nine times. V and J are TRBV27 and TRBJ2-2; D is uncertain. This CDR3 contains 12 residues. Between the trimmed V and J ends, which lost 7 bases and 6 bases, there was a span of 9 bases. Germline CDR1 MNHEY, CDR2 SMNVEV (reference sequence). The CDR3 nucleotides are TGTGCCAGCACCCGACCCCCCGGGGAGCTGTTTTTT. It encodes CASTRPPGELFF.

V usage is TRBV7-2 and J usage is TRBJ1-2, with D tentatively TRBD1 (6 bases). This CDR3 is built from 14 residues. Germline values: CDR1 SGHTA, CDR2 FQGNSA. V was pared by 2 bases and J by 3 bases, with 10 bases between. For the CDR3, the DNA is TGTGCCAGCAGCTTACAGGGGCGGGACTATGGCTACACCTTC. Its translation: CASSLQGRDYGYTF.

The V call is TRBV28, the J call TRBJ1-6; TRBD1 agrees at 9 bases. Germline V CDR1 and CDR2: MDHEN, SYDVKM. With V trimmed by 7 bases and J by 11 bases, 12 bases remained unmatched. The CDR3 extends over 15 amino acids. CDR3 nucleotides: TGTGCCAGCATCCCCCGGACAGGGGTAATGGCACCCCTCCACTTT. This codes for CASIPRTGVMAPLHF.

This chain links TRBV5-4 with TRBJ1-2; 7 bases align to TRBD1. The CDR3 length is 14 residues. V was clipped by 4 bases and J by 6 bases; unmatched bases: 9. Germline CDR1 is SGHNT and CDR2 is YYREEE (reference sequence). The CDR3 DNA is TGTGCCAGCAGCCTAAGACAGGGACGCCATGGCTACACCTTC. It codes for CASSLRQGRHGYTF.

This chain joins TRBV19 and TRBJ1-2; TRBD1 aligns across 10 bases. Trimming at V came to 5 bases and at J to 4 bases, leaving 7 bases not matched to a gene. CDR3 size: 15 residues. From germline, CDR1 is LNHDA and CDR2 SQIVND (reference sequence). CDR3 residues: CASSGDRGVGYGYTF. In DNA, the CDR3 is TGTGCCAGTAGTGGGGACAGGGGCGTTGGCTATGGCTACACCTTC.

By frequency in the sample, this clonotype is large. The genes are TRBV20-1 and TRBJ1-3; D is undetermined. This CDR3 has 12 amino acids. V lost 0 bases and J lost 6, with 6 bases in between. Germline V gene lookup returns CDR1 DFQATT and CDR2 SNEGSKA (reference sequence). CDR3 nucleotide sequence: TGCAGTGCTAGAGATACAGTAAACACCATATATTTT. Amino acids: CSARDTVNTIYF.

The chain combines TRBV27 with TRBJ1-6; D uncertain. Trimming pared 6 bases from V and 9 bases from J, leaving 12 bases between. Looked up from germline, CDR1 is MNHEY and CDR2 is SMNVEV (reference sequence). The length of the CDR3 is 13 residues. The CDR3 reads CASSVESGSPLHF. DNA for the CDR3: TGTGCCAGCAGCGTCGAGTCGGGTTCACCCCTCCACTTT.

V and J are TRBV6-2 or TRBV6-3 and TRBJ2-3; D is possibly TRBD1 (5 bases). This CDR3 comprises 15 residues. Trimming took off 2 bases at V and 10 bases at J, with 19 bases between the two ends. Germline CDR1 is MNHEY and CDR2 is SVGEGT. CDR3 in DNA: TGTGCCAGCAGTTACCAGGGCCGAACTATCAGTGCGCAGTATTTT. It yields the protein CASSYQGRTISAQYF.

The rearrangement joins TRBV20-1 to TRBJ1-6; the D is unclear. This CDR3 is 12 amino acids long. V was pared by 0 bases and J by 13 bases, with 10 bases between. Germline loops: CDR1 DFQATT, CDR2 SNEGSKA (reference sequence). The CDR3: CSAREGPSPLHF. In nucleotides, the CDR3 is TGCAGTGCTAGAGAGGGCCCGAGCCCCCTCCACTTT.

V usage is TRBV7-6 and J usage is TRBJ2-3; a weak D match, TRBD1 (5 bases). There are 13 residues in the CDR3. The V gene's germline CDR1 is SGHVS and CDR2 FNYEAQ. Deletions cut 5 bases from V and 8 bases from J, with 14 bases between. The CDR3: CASSPRQFGTQYF. The CDR3 DNA reads TGTGCCAGCAGCCCCCGACAGTTTGGTACGCAGTATTTT.

This chain uses TRBV20-1 with TRBJ1-1; D ambiguous. This CDR3 is 12 amino acids long. The V end was cut by 1 base, the J end by 4 bases, with 7 bases between. Germline lookup yields CDR1 DFQATT and CDR2 SNEGSKA (reference sequence). CDR3: CSARVWGTEAFF. Written as DNA, the CDR3 is TGCAGTGCTAGAGTGTGGGGCACTGAAGCTTTCTTT.

V is TRBV10-3 and J is TRBJ1-2; 7 positions agree with TRBD1. Germline V gene sequence: CDR1 ENHRY, CDR2 SYGVKD. This CDR3 comprises 17 residues. V trimming: 8 bases; J trimming: 2 bases; junction bases outside the gene matches: 17. The CDR3 is CAIGRDMSRGGNYGYTF. CDR3 DNA: TGTGCCATCGGACGGGATATGTCACGAGGGGGCAACTATGGCTACACCTTC.

This chain uses TRBV28 with TRBJ2-1; 8 nucleotides match TRBD1. The assigned J gene may be wrong: the sequence end matches TRBJ2-7 better. Germline CDR1 is MDHEN and CDR2 is SYDVKM. This CDR3 comprises 15 residues. The CDR3 bases are TGTGCCAGCAGCTCGGGACAGGTCGTGACCTACGAGCAGTACTTC. Its translation: CASSSGQVVTYEQYF.

This sequence joins TRBV2 and TRBJ1-5; TRBD1 aligns across 8 bases. After removal of 7 bases from V and 7 bases from J, the junction contained 6 bases not matched to a gene. The germline V gene has CDR1 SNHLY and CDR2 FYNNEI. CDR3 length: 13 amino acids. CDR3 bases: TGTGCCAGCACAGGACAGGGAGGGCAGCCCCAGCATTTT. As protein: CASTGQGGQPQHF.